One sample yielded the 28 T cell receptor beta chains listed below, sequenced in a study of cytomegalovirus exposure and HLA in healthy donors. The PCR employed 60 Vbeta primers together with 13 Jbeta primers. Assay used: immunoSEQ multiplex PCR; TCRdb lists only in-frame clones, some missing. The data hold about 240,000 clones, with roughly 85% observed a single time. Sequenced material: PBMCs. The receptors were sampled from a girl aged 2 to 10 in good health and CMV-seronegative.

Details on this clone: This sample also contains other DNA sequences that code for the same CDR3. The V call is TRBV5-1, the J call TRBJ1-1, with D possibly TRBD1 on 5 matching bases. Trimming took 1 base from V and 2 from J, leaving 6 bases between them. The germline V gene encodes CDR1 SGHRS and CDR2 YFSETQ. The CDR3 loop spans 13 amino acids. The CDR3: CASSLQGNTEAFF. CDR3 nucleotides: TGCGCCAGCAGCTTGCAGGGTAACACTGAAGCTTTCTTT.

The V and J genes are TRBV7-9 and TRBJ2-5; D unresolved. The V end was cut by 2 bases, the J end by 2 bases, with 3 bases between. In germline, CDR1 is SEHNR, CDR2 FQNEAQ (reference sequence). CDR3 length equals 12 residues. DNA for the CDR3: TGTGCCAGCAGCTTATTACAAGAGACCCAGTACTTC. Its translation: CASSLLQETQYF.

The chain has TRBV19 and TRBJ2-5, with TRBD1 as a possible D gene (5 bases). The ends were cut back, 3 bases at V and 1 base at J, with 6 bases in the middle. Germline V gene lookup returns CDR1 LNHDA and CDR2 SQIVND (reference sequence). The CDR3 runs 13 residues. For the CDR3, the DNA is TGTGCCAGTAGTATTGGGGCCCAAGAGACCCAGTACTTC. It is translated as CASSIGAQETQYF.

This sequence joins TRBV10-2 and TRBJ2-5; TRBD2 might be the D (6 bases). Germline V gene lookup returns CDR1 WSHSY and CDR2 SAAADI. V was cut by 1 base and J by 7 bases, with 10 bases left in between. The CDR3 extends over 13 amino acids. As DNA, the CDR3 is TGCGCCAGCAGTGAGTTCCCCGGGGGGACCCAGTACTTC. Translation: CASSEFPGGTQYF.

The genes are TRBV27 and TRBJ1-2; D might be TRBD1 (6 bases). This CDR3 has 15 residues. The germline gives CDR1 MNHEY, CDR2 SMNVEV (reference sequence). V shed 4 bases and J shed 4 bases, with 16 bases lying between them. The CDR3: CASSSGQTSGYGYTF. The CDR3, as DNA: TGTGCCAGCAGTTCAGGACAGACCTCCGGCTATGGCTACACCTTC.

Written as DNA, the CDR3 is TGTGCCAGCAGCGTAGGTAGCGGGAGAGGCTACGAGCAGTACTTC. This encodes CASSVGSGRGYEQYF. The gene calls are TRBV9 and TRBJ2-7; 9 bases match TRBD2. Germline V gene sequence: CDR1 SGDLS, CDR2 YYNGEE. V dropped 0 bases and J dropped 3; count of bases not matched to a gene: 4. This CDR3 spans 15 amino acids.

On this clone itself: In the same sample, other DNA sequences code for this CDR3. The V call is TRBV5-6, the J call TRBJ1-1; D is undetermined. The length of the CDR3 is 16 residues. The ends were cut back, 4 bases at V and 2 bases at J, with 18 bases in the middle. Germline V gives CDR1 SGHDT, CDR2 YYEEEE. The CDR3 bases are TGTGCCAGCAGCCTGGACGATGAGGGCTTCAACACTGAAGCTTTCTTT. The encoded protein is CASSLDDEGFNTEAFF.

The genes are TRBV5-6 and TRBJ2-1; 8 bases are a match to TRBD1. The junction had 4 bases not matched to a gene; V was cut back by 5 bases and J by 3 bases. Germline CDR1 reads SGHDT; CDR2 reads YYEEEE. This CDR3 comprises 14 residues. CDR3 in amino acids: CASRRTGLYNEQFF. The CDR3 coding sequence is TGTGCCAGCAGGCGGACAGGGCTCTACAATGAGCAGTTCTTC.

The rearrangement links TRBV6-4 to TRBJ2-3, with 10 bases matching TRBD2. CDR1 is MRHNA and CDR2 is SNTAGT in the germline V gene. The CDR3 contains 15 residues. V lost 5 bases to trimming and J lost 1 base; unmatched junction nucleotides: 3. The CDR3 loop is CASSPGTSGTDTQYF. CDR3 DNA: TGTGCCAGCAGTCCCGGGACTAGCGGCACAGATACGCAGTATTTT.

The chain joins TRBV7-6 to TRBJ2-5; D may be TRBD2 (6 bases). Trimming removed 0 bases at V and 4 bases at J, with 9 bases between. Germline assignment: CDR1 SGHVS and CDR2 FNYEAQ. This CDR3 is 14 amino acids long. CDR3 amino acids: CASSLAAGRETQYF. The DNA for the CDR3 is TGTGCCAGCAGCTTAGCGGCGGGGAGAGAGACCCAGTACTTC.

J is TRBJ2-6 and V is TRBV7-9; no firm D call. The CDR3 is made up of 13 amino acids. The germline gives CDR1 SEHNR, CDR2 FQNEAQ (reference sequence). CDR3 sequence reads: CGVSDSGANVLTF. The CDR3 DNA reads as TGTGGGGTCAGCGACTCTGGGGCCAACGTCCTGACTTTC.

CDR3 in DNA: TGTGCCAGCAGTCGGGACAGGATAAATCAGCCCCAGCATTTT. It specifies CASSRDRINQPQHF. The chain combines TRBV6-5 with TRBJ1-5; 8 positions match TRBD1. Germline lookup yields CDR1 MNHEY and CDR2 SVGAGI. The CDR3 sequence is 14 residues long. V was clipped by 5 bases and J by 4 bases; unmatched bases: 4.

The chain employs TRBV2 and TRBJ2-3, with TRBD2 matching 7 bases. CDR1 SNHLY and CDR2 FYNNEI come from the germline V gene. The CDR3 totals 18 residues. After removal of 1 base from V and 0 bases from J, the junction contained 10 bases not matched to a gene. CDR3 sequence reads: CASSEVGASGISTDTQYF. In DNA, the CDR3 is TGTGCCAGCAGTGAAGTAGGGGCTAGCGGCATTAGCACAGATACGCAGTATTTT.

The rearrangement links TRBV15 to TRBJ2-7, with D maybe TRBD2 (5 bases). The germline V gene encodes CDR1 LNHNV and CDR2 YYDKDF (reference sequence). CDR3 size: 15 residues. V was shortened by 0 bases and J by 3 bases, with 12 bases between the two germline ends. CDR3 amino acids: CATSRESRTLYEQYF. CDR3 sequence (DNA): TGTGCCACCAGCAGAGAGTCGCGGACTCTCTACGAGCAGTACTTC.

The CDR3 nucleotides are TGTGCCAGCGGCGGGACAGGGGATGGTGGCGGGGAGCTGTTTTTT. Protein product: CASGGTGDGGGELFF. The chain employs TRBV6-1 and TRBJ2-2, with TRBD1 matching 10 bases. This CDR3 has 15 amino acids. Trimming removed 8 bases from V and 7 bases from J; junction bases left unmatched: 10. Germline CDR1 and CDR2: MNHNS and SASEGT.

The chain carries TRBV6-1 and TRBJ2-1; D is possibly TRBD2 (7 bases). The CDR3 has 14 residues. Trimming left V 1 base short and J 9 bases short, with 13 bases between. Germline V gene sequence: CDR1 MNHNS, CDR2 SASEGT. This CDR3 is CASSEVRGAGEQFF. The CDR3, as DNA: TGTGCCAGCAGTGAAGTTCGGGGGGCGGGTGAGCAGTTCTTC.

CDR3 coding DNA: TGTGCCAGCAGCTTTGGGCGGGACTCTCTCTATTCGGGGGAGCAGTACTTC. It encodes CASSFGRDSLYSGEQYF. The V and J genes are TRBV7-9 and TRBJ2-7; tentative D call: TRBD2 (6 bases). The germline gives CDR1 SEHNR, CDR2 FQNEAQ (reference sequence). With 3 bases removed from V and 7 bases from J, the gap between germline ends came to 25 bases. The CDR3 has 17 residues.

DNA for the CDR3: TGCAGCGTAAGGGCCGGGACAGGCAATAATTCACCCCTCCACTTT. Protein: CSVRAGTGNNSPLHF. The chain couples TRBV29-1 to TRBJ1-6; 8 bases are shared with TRBD1. CDR3 length: 15 amino acids. The ends lost 6 bases at V and 5 bases at J; junction bases unmatched: 9. The V gene's germline CDR1 is SQVTM and CDR2 ANQGSEA.

Worth noting for this clone: Because the CDR3 is missing its conserved closing phenylalanine or tryptophan, this is likely a read error. The CDR3 here is CASSEDRVNQPQHL. DNA of the CDR3: TGTGCCAGCAGTGAGGACAGGGTAAATCAGCCCCAGCATCTT. J is TRBJ1-5 and V is TRBV6-1; 8 bases align to TRBD1. V was pared by 3 bases and J by 4 bases, with 2 bases of the junction left unmatched. Per germline, CDR1 MNHNS and CDR2 SASEGT. The CDR3 consists of 14 residues.

The rearrangement joins TRBV6-5 to TRBJ1-3; the match to TRBD1 covers 9 bases. CDR3 length: 16 amino acids. Per germline, CDR1 MNHEY and CDR2 SVGAGI. V trimming: 6 bases; J trimming: 0 bases; junction bases outside the gene matches: 6. The CDR3 region has the DNA TGTGCCAGCAGATACGGGACAGGGAACTCTGGAAACACCATATATTTT. It encodes CASRYGTGNSGNTIYF.

For this clone: At one boundary the junction diverges from the germline segment, which might be a read error. The chain uses TRBV2 and TRBJ1-1; 7 bases are shared with TRBD1. CDR1 and CDR2 from the germline V gene are SNHLY and FYNNEI. The CDR3 length is 14 residues. The CDR3 DNA reads as TGTGTCAGCAACATGAGACAGGGGAACACTGAAGCTTTCTTT. Translation gives CVSNMRQGNTEAFF.

This sequence joins TRBV7-9 and TRBJ2-7, with a possible D match to TRBD1 (6 bases). The germline V gene encodes CDR1 SEHNR and CDR2 FQNEAQ (reference sequence). V was pared by 7 bases and J by 0 bases, with 16 bases between. CDR3 length equals 15 residues. The CDR3 spells CASTQGPANSYEQYF. As DNA, the CDR3 is TGTGCCAGCACCCAGGGGCCAGCGAACTCCTACGAGCAGTACTTC.

This clone has a handful of counts. The V call is TRBV19, the J call TRBJ2-3, with TRBD1 matching over 7 bases. Germline lookup yields CDR1 LNHDA and CDR2 SQIVND (reference sequence). The CDR3 covers 13 residues. Germline trimming cut 6 bases from V and 2 bases from J; bases unmatched to any gene: 2. The CDR3 DNA is TGTGCCAGTAGAGACAGGGCCACAGATACGCAGTATTTT. It specifies CASRDRATDTQYF.

The V call is TRBV5-4, the J call TRBJ2-7; 8 bases line up with TRBD2. Trimming at V came to 7 bases and at J to 0 bases, leaving 6 bases not matched to a gene. Germline V lookup: CDR1 SGHNT, CDR2 YYREEE (reference sequence). The CDR3 length is 14 residues. This CDR3 is CASSGGTSSYEQYF. The CDR3 coding sequence is TGTGCCAGCTCCGGGGGGACTAGCTCCTACGAGCAGTACTTC.

This chain links TRBV5-4 with TRBJ1-6, with D possibly TRBD1 on 6 matching bases. The V end was cut by 4 bases, the J end by 7 bases, with 15 bases between. CDR3 length: 15 amino acids. Germline V CDR1 and CDR2: SGHNT, YYREEE (reference sequence). This chain's CDR3 is CASSLQTGPNSPLHF. CDR3 nucleotides: TGTGCCAGCAGCCTACAGACAGGACCCAATTCACCCCTCCACTTT.

This clone was observed a handful of times. The V and J genes are TRBV2 and TRBJ2-1; 10 bases are a match to TRBD2. The length of the CDR3 is 16 residues. Trimming cost V 5 bases and J 2 bases; bases outside gene matches: 6. Germline CDR1 is SNHLY and CDR2 is FYNNEI. This chain's CDR3 is CASSTTSGPTYNEQFF. In nucleotides, the CDR3 is TGTGCCAGCAGTACGACTAGCGGGCCAACCTACAATGAGCAGTTCTTC. Variable domain in full (rest from reference TRBV2 and TRBJ2-1): EPEVTQTPSHQVTQMGQEVILRCVPISNHLYFYWYRQILGQKVEFLVSFYNNEISEKSEIFDDQFSVERPDGSNFTLKIRSTKLEDSAMYFCASSTTSGPTYNEQFFGPGTRLTVL.

The chain couples TRBV4-2 to TRBJ2-5; D is perhaps TRBD1 (6 bases). V was cut by 1 base and J by 4 bases, with 19 bases left in between. This CDR3 spans 17 amino acids. From germline, CDR1 is LGHNA and CDR2 YNFKEQ. The CDR3 sequence: CASSQVRNSGGRETQYF. CDR3 in DNA: TGTGCCAGCAGCCAAGTGCGCAACTCTGGGGGCCGAGAGACCCAGTACTTC.

The V gene is TRBV6-5, the J gene TRBJ1-1; 7 bases map to TRBD1. The germline V gene has CDR1 MNHEY and CDR2 SVGAGI. J was trimmed by 7 bases and V by 0 bases; bases with no gene match: 5. The CDR3 is 14 amino acids. CDR3 amino acids: CASSYSGQGGEAFF. CDR3 nucleotides: TGTGCCAGCAGTTACTCCGGGCAGGGGGGTGAAGCTTTCTTT.